These 11 T cell receptor beta chains were all obtained from the same sample, sequenced in a study of T cells expressing NK-cell markers. From its re-call of the 5' RACE reads, TCRdb lists each CDR3 protein once, without DNA. With a few hundred thousand distinct CDR3 sequences in the sample, the ten largest clones hold 3% to 4.5%. The sample was blood T cells: a sorted CD56 or NKG2C T cell subset, CD4+ or CD8+ T cells, or bulk PBMC T cells (not recorded which). These receptors were collected from a man aged 18 to 35 in good health.

V usage is TRBV15 and J usage is TRBJ1-5; the TCRdb D gene call, TRBD1, has no DNA to confirm it. This CDR3 has 16 residues. Germline CDR1 reads LNHNV; CDR2 reads YYDKDF (reference sequence). The CDR3 loop reads CATSRDPPGSNQPQHF.

This chain's CDR3 is CASTLISGANVLTF. V usage is TRBV7-2 and J usage is TRBJ2-6. The CDR3 has 14 residues. Germline V lookup: CDR1 SGHTA, CDR2 FQGNSA.

J is TRBJ1-5 and V is TRBV25-1. The germline CDR1 and CDR2 sequences are MGHDK and SYGVNS. CDR3 size: 13 residues. This CDR3 reads CASSESGEGPQHF.

V is TRBV9 and J is TRBJ1-1; TCRdb calls TRBD1, which cannot be checked without DNA. Germline assignment: CDR1 SGDLS and CDR2 YYNGEE. The CDR3 is 12 residues long. This CDR3 is CASSPPRIEAFF. Based on the CDR3 plus reference TRBV9 and TRBJ1-1, the full variable domain is DSGVTQTPKHLITATGQRVTLRCSPRSGDLSVYWYQQSLDQGLQFLIQYYNGEERAKGNILERFSAQQFPDLHSELNLSSLELGDSALYFCASSPPRIEAFFGQGTRLTVV.

This chain joins TRBV29-1 and TRBJ2-3; TCRdb selects TRBD1, and the lack of DNA leaves this call unchecked. Germline V CDR1 and CDR2: SQVTM, ANQGSEA. There are 16 residues in the CDR3. CDR3 in amino acids: CSVLNRVGWEADTQYF.

The chain recombines TRBV6-2 or TRBV6-3 with TRBJ2-3; TCRdb's D call, TRBD1, is unchecked because there is no DNA. The CDR3 is 13 residues long. Germline V lookup: CDR1 MNHEY, CDR2 SVGEGT. CDR3 sequence reads: CAVSGPPTDTQYF.

V and J are TRBV27 and TRBJ2-7; the TCRdb call, TRBD1, lacks DNA for checking. The germline V gene encodes CDR1 MNHEY and CDR2 SMNVEV (reference sequence). This CDR3 contains 14 residues. The CDR3: CASIRRPGSYEQYF.

The rearrangement uses TRBV12-3 or TRBV12-4 and TRBJ1-2; the D call from TCRdb, TRBD1, cannot be confirmed without DNA. The CDR3 consists of 13 residues. CDR3 sequence: CASSFDSTLGYTF.

The chain joins TRBV6-2 or TRBV6-3 to TRBJ1-5. The CDR3 is 14 amino acids. Germline values: CDR1 MNHEY, CDR2 SVGEGT. CDR3 protein: CASSYSVENQPQHF.

The chain joins TRBV24-1 to TRBJ2-5; TCRdb returns TRBD1, unconfirmable since there is no DNA. Germline-derived CDR1 and CDR2 are KGHDR and SFDVKD. CDR3 length: 16 residues. The chain's CDR3 is CATSDFSGDAQETQYF.

The V and J genes are TRBV7-9 and TRBJ2-5; absent DNA, TCRdb's TRBD1 call cannot be checked. Looked up from germline, CDR1 is SEHNR and CDR2 is FQNEAQ (reference sequence). The CDR3 extends over 15 amino acids. CDR3 sequence: CASSLPRQLRETQYF.